This record covers a single T cell receptor (beta chain). Its target is unknown. This CDR3 region has 12 residues. V was clipped by 6 bases and J by 3 bases, with 7 bases between them. Germline V CDR1 and CDR2: SEHNR, FQNEAQ (reference sequence). Produced via immunoSEQ multiplex PCR; TCRdb's table is partial and in-frame only. In the table there are about 35,000 clones, roughly 90% of which are singletons. The data were obtained in a study of PD-1 blockade in classical Hodgkin lymphoma. Notes on the study in general: Lower baseline TCR diversity was reported for newly diagnosed patients than for healthy donors. It was CD4+ TCR diversity, not CD8+, that rose significantly by C4D1. Repertoire differences lack defined causes, possibly disease activity or prior therapy.

Every single patient, without exception, relapsed after autologous stem cell transplantation, and brentuximab vedotin exposure varied. By magnetic negative selection, CD4+ T cells were purified from thawed PBMCs. This sample comprised CD4+ T cells from blood, obtained at baseline. The source of this sequence is a human donor with classical Hodgkin lymphoma. The gene calls are TRBV7-9 and TRBJ2-3; D call uncertain. The CDR3 is CASRSETDTQYF. In DNA, the CDR3 is TGTGCCAGCAGGTCAGAGACAGATACGCAGTATTTT.